This paragraph reports one T cell receptor (beta chain). This sample is part of a study of identical twins. This CDR3 has 14 residues. Germline V gives CDR1 SGHRS, CDR2 YFSETQ. The V segment lost 6 bases and the J segment 4 bases; nucleotides outside the gene matches: 9. TCRdb reanalysed the 5' RACE reads using MiXCR and keeps one entry per CDR3 protein. The sample yields 600,000 to 850,000 distinct CDR3 sequences, over 15% seen once. These data also featured in a second study, about T cells expressing NK-cell markers.

The chain carries TRBV5-1 and TRBJ1-1; 7 nucleotides align to TRBD1. The source is a young woman in good health. Sequenced material: PBMCs. CDR3 sequence: CASTQGGYGTEAFF. As DNA, the CDR3 is TGCGCCAGCACCCAGGGGGGATACGGCACTGAAGCTTTCTTT. Using reference TRBV5-1 and TRBJ1-1 for the parts outside the CDR3, the full variable domain is KAGVTQTPRYLIKTRGQQVTLSCSPISGHRSVSWYQQTPGQGLQFLFEYFSETQRNKGNFPGRFSGRQFSNSRSEMNVSTLELGDSALYLCASTQGGYGTEAFFGQGTRLTVV.